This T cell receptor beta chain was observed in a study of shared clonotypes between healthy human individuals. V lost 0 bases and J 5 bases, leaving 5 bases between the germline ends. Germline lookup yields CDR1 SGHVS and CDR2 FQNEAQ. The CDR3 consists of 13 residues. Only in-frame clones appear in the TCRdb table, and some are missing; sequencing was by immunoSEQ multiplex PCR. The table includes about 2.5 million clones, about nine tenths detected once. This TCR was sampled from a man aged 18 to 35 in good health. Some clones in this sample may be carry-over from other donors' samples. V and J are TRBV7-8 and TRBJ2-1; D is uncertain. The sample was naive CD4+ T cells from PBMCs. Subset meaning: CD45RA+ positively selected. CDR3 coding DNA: TGTGCCAGCAGCTTAGCTAGCCACAATGAGCAGTTCTTC. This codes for CASSLASHNEQFF.